This T cell receptor beta chain was sequenced during a study of blood T cell repertoires in COVID-19. Background on the study: From T cells, B-cell-depleted T cells, or PBMCs came the material, which was cDNA or gDNA.

Germline values: CDR1 MNHEY, CDR2 SMNVEV (reference sequence). Unmatched junction bases numbered 8, after V lost 10 bases and J lost 6 bases. CDR3 length: 13 residues. Sequencing used immunoSEQ multiplex PCR; TCRdb keeps in-frame clones, though not all of them. This sample has under 450,000 clones; approximately 77% occur once, and the top ten carry more than 0.85%. The table lists this clone with a count of one. This receptor was obtained from a human donor with acute or convalescent COVID-19. The donor label of this sample is uncertain. The chain combines TRBV27 with TRBJ1-2, with 10 bases that match TRBD1. The material sequenced was peripheral blood. CDR3 in DNA: TGTGCCACCAGGGACAGGGGATACCATGGCTACACCTTC. It specifies CATRDRGYHGYTF.